This TCR beta chain was captured by sequencing in a study of cytomegalovirus exposure and HLA in healthy donors. Findings of the study overall: No immune exposure information besides CMV serostatus was available.

This clone came up once. What it binds is not known. PCR employed 60 Vbeta and 13 Jbeta primers. TCRdb's copy holds only in-frame clones and misses some; the assay was immunoSEQ multiplex PCR. The table lists approximately 160,000 clones, 82% of them singletons. This CDR3 is built from 16 residues. V lost 0 bases to trimming and J lost 6 bases, with 17 bases between them. The germline V gene has CDR1 SGHDN and CDR2 FVKESK. The J gene is TRBJ1-2, the V gene TRBV14; possible D gene TRBD1, 6 bases. The clonotype was recovered from a girl aged 5-17 years in good health and CMV-seropositive. The material sequenced was PBMCs. CDR3 DNA: TGTGCCAGCAGCCAAGATCCGGGCAGGGGTGGCGATGGCTACACCTTC. Its protein is CASSQDPGRGGDGYTF.